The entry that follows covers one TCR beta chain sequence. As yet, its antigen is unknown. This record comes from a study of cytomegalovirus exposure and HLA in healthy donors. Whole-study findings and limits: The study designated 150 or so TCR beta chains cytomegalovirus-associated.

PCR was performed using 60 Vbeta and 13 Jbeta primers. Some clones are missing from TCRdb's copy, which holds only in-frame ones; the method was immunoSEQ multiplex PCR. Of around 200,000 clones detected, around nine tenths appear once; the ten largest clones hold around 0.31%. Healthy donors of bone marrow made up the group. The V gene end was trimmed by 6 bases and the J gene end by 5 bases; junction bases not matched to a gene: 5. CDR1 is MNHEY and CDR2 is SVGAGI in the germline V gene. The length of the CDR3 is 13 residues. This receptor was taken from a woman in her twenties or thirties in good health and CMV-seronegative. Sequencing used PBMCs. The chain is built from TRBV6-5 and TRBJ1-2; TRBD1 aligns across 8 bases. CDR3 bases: TGTGCCAGCAGAAGGACAGGGTATTATGGCTACACCTTC. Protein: CASRRTGYYGYTF.